This TCR beta chain is from a study of cytomegalovirus exposure and HLA in healthy donors (dated by TCRdb to about 2017). About the study as a whole: In an earlier analysis of roughly 500 of the donors, about 260 Gb of sequence data and some 120 million unique TCR beta sequences from about 179 million T cells were reported. The later analysis used no new phenotypic data to find candidate immune exposures, relying instead on TCR beta sequences and their occurrence across donors. To predict cytomegalovirus infection status, the study brought together high-throughput TCR immunosequencing, statistical association of individual TCRs with disease status, and machine learning. The aim of the study was to test whether cataloging public T cell receptors could identify signatures of past pathogen exposure. The number of typed donors differed by locus: about 620-640 for A, B, C, DRB1 and DQB1; 522 for DQA1; 606 for DPA1; and roughly 490 for DPB1. Alongside the repertoire data, information on donor age, sex, ethnicity and CMV serostatus was compiled. Every discovery cohort repertoire had been produced on one sequencing platform. Because of strong linkage in the cohort, a few DR-DQ haplotypes were treated as single units for association and clustering. The genetic ancestry cluster associated with self-reported Caucasian donors included about 84% of the 398 genotyped donors. The study profiled the T cell repertoires of 500 to 800 subjects by immunosequencing and related them to cytomegalovirus serostatus. About 280 gigabases of sequencing data and roughly 81 million unique TCR sequences made up an early release that covered several hundred HLA-typed donors. Among about 400 genotyped donors of the cohort, an average of approximately 240,000 unique TCR beta nucleotide sequences was sequenced per donor, of which about 18% were non-productive. A separate validation cohort of 100 to 150 different subjects was used in addition to the approximately 610-subject first cohort. To decide whether each TCR beta V gene segment behaved as functional or pseudogenic, an earlier analysis of nearly 600 of the donors relied on high-throughput TCR beta sequencing. A later genetic analysis took genome-wide SNP genotypes for 398 of the 666 donors and used that subset as a discovery cohort. HLA typing included class I and class II loci at four-digit resolution. To study patterns of TCR occurrence, a later analysis re-analyzed previously published TCR beta repertoires from more than 550 donors and added high-resolution HLA genotyping. Overall results and qualifications from the work: In a later analysis, most CMV-associated TCR beta chains were found to appear HLA-restricted, with HLA associations seemingly driven largely by CMV exposure. Compared with equally common non-associated chains, HLA-associated TCR beta chains in a later analysis were more clonally expanded and had lower generation probabilities. According to a later analysis, parvovirus B19, influenza, CMV and Epstein-Barr virus appeared linked to several top co-occurrence clusters. The authors suggested that the approach could potentially be generalized to other disease states and immunological phenotypes. A further reported finding was that TCR beta sequences accurately predicted the HLA-A and HLA-B alleles for most subjects in the first cohort. While some public TCRs were present in many individuals, most TCR sequences turned up only very rarely across donors. The sequencing pipeline was judged likely to have produced a cluster of highly shared sequence variants as a technical artifact. In a later genetic analysis, a missense DCLRE1C variant was associated with V-gene and J-gene trimming of TCR beta chains, and the association was replicated in an independent cohort. Because HLA typing was missing for some donors at each locus, association tests included only the typed subset. Because counts were too low, under 20 rarely observed V segments, including chromosome 9 orphons, were left out of the earlier analysis of about 500 of the donors. Compared with the approximately 600-donor mean, donors in an Asian-associated ancestry cluster had fewer N-insertions in productive TCRs, according to a later genetic analysis. The classifier was reported to diagnose cytomegalovirus status with high specificity and sensitivity in both the original and validation cohorts. The only immune exposure information available for the cohort was CMV serostatus. When HLA alleles, especially DR and DQ, strongly co-occurred, TCR associations were difficult to assign to individual alleles. In vitro tests confirmed that a few of the cytomegalovirus-associated TCR beta chains recognize cytomegalovirus antigens. Roughly uniform sequencing depth across donors was assumed in presence/absence analyses, although this assumption may not hold. In a later analysis, the rate of TCR association differed among HLA loci, with DRB1 alleles having the most associated TCRs and HLA-C alleles having the fewest. The study listed approximately 150 TCR beta chains as associated with cytomegalovirus. Specific HLA alleles were associated with 18,000 or so TCR beta sequences at a false discovery rate of 0.05 in a later analysis. In this cohort, only TCR beta chains were sequenced, and detectable features were limited by the absence of alpha or paired-chain data. Some IMGT-functional V segments, including TRBV6-2 and TRBV6-3, could not be told apart with the 87-base-pair reads, so those segments were excluded. In an earlier analysis of roughly 500 of the donors, most TCR beta V segments appeared in productive rearrangements about 87% or about 30% of the time, broadly matching IMGT annotations. Correlated functional status among segregating V segments might reflect linkage disequilibrium, but an unknown experimental factor could not be ruled out.

The cohort comprised hundreds of healthy bone marrow donors. Cohort members were all nominally healthy when sampled, although unrecorded immune exposures were likely present. The donor tested CMV seronegative and was one of the 352 seronegative cohort members. A peripheral blood sample was collected from each donor, and TCR beta sequencing was performed on peripheral blood mononuclear cells. Genomic DNA was extracted from the blood cell samples with the Qiagen DNeasy Blood Extraction Kit. The method was the immunoSEQ multiplex PCR assay. For the multiplex PCR, a mixture combining 60 forward primers for TCR Vbeta segments and 13 reverse primers for TCR Jbeta segments was used. Amplification of the CDR3 region of rearranged TCR beta genes was performed with a multiplex PCR assay on genomic DNA. The amplified TCR beta libraries were sequenced on the Illumina HiSeq System as 87-base-pair reads. Processing in the source paper ran as follows. A later analysis counted about 80 million unique TCR beta chains across the 550 to 800 repertoires, and 10 million to 11 million of these chains were shared by at least two donors. To remove PCR and sequencing errors, raw reads were error-corrected and collapsed into unique sequences using a nearest-neighbor algorithm that merged closely related sequences. V, D and J gene segments were assigned by aligning CDR3 sequences to IMGT reference sequences. For a sequence to be retained, a match of at least six nucleotides to both a V gene segment and a J gene segment was required. Rearrangements were classified as productive when the CDR3 lacked stop codons and remained in frame with V and J, and all other rearrangements were classified as non-productive. Following IMGT convention, CDR3 was defined as the stretch from the second conserved V-encoded cysteine to the conserved J-encoded phenylalanine. In an earlier analysis of around 540 of the donors, sequences lacking an unambiguous match to a single V gene segment were excluded. In an earlier analysis of around 590 of the donors, a V segment was called functional when productive rearrangements were above 56.7%, and segregating when the standard deviation between donors exceeded 5%. A statistical classification framework was built to diagnose cytomegalovirus status from the catalog of TCR beta chain sequences. A later analysis assigned V and J genes by comparing TCR nucleotide sequences with IMGT/GENE-DB human TR gene sequences. The TCRdist pipeline was used in a later analysis to assign CDR3 sequences and most-parsimonious VDJ recombination scenarios. In a later analysis, each TCR beta chain was defined by its CDR3 amino acid sequence together with its V-gene family, and reads without a unique V-gene family were excluded. In a later analysis, some 600 highly shared, low-generation-probability nucleotide sequences were removed to address suspected cross-contamination and a sequencing artifact. For each public chain, a later analysis derived a clonal expansion index from normalized ranks of inferred template counts within each repertoire. In a later analysis, generation probabilities were computed with a VDJ recombination model fitted to out-of-frame rearrangements, and the resulting probabilities were checked against IGoR. In a later analysis, TCR-TCR, TCR-HLA and TCR-CMV co-occurrence was scored with hypergeometric tests, and a repertoire-size bias correction was applied to TCR pairs. A later analysis estimated false discovery rates by permuting HLA or CMV assignments 20 times. A later analysis grouped co-occurring TCRs with DBSCAN, adding TCRdist sequence similarity when clustering within HLA-allele-positive subsets. Repertoires with fewer than 30,000 or more than 120,000 public chains were left out of co-occurrence clustering, as were five repertoires with anomalous nucleotide sharing. TCRdb retrieved this table from immuneACCESS and kept in-frame rearrangements only. Not all clones are present; in checked studies, unresolved V genes account for under half, and no reason is known for the remainder. That table furnishes V, J and clone size, whereas the DNA furnished D and trimming. The sample includes more than 150,000 clones, with approximately 81% observed a single time. Around 0.27% of the sample belongs to the ten largest clones.

The CDR1 and CDR2 encoded by the germline V gene (reference sequence) are MNHNY and SVGAGI. Trimming takes 6 bases from V and 11 bases from J, and the germline ends sit 10 bases apart. CDR3 length: 10 amino acids, cysteine to phenylalanine. Of the read, only the CDR3 DNA is kept; its 30 bases are in frame from base 1. For this clone: Its antigen has not been determined. Base qualities are not at hand, and no much larger clone is one base apart.

The sequenced sample consisted of PBMCs. This clonotype was sampled from a boy aged 10-17 years in good health and CMV-seronegative. The rearranged chain carries TRBV6-6 and TRBJ1-1, with no confidently assigned D gene. CDR3 reads: CASRRGGAFF. The DNA sequence is as follows: TGTGCCAGCAGACGGGGTGGGGCTTTCTTT.